Presented here are 27 T cell receptor beta chains from one specimen sequenced in a study of T cell repertoires in cytomegalovirus infection (dated by TCRdb to the late 2010s). The sequencer was an Illumina HiSeq 1500. Through fastp at Q25 and MiXCR, TCRdb rebuilt clones from the public reads, retaining in-frame beta chains. Records with the same CDR3 protein are collapsed into one entry carrying the most frequent genes and DNA. The sample profile shows about 900,000 distinct CDR3 sequences; more than 25% of them were found once. The ten most abundant clones make up more than 12% of the sample. Read against the paper, the sample's treatment or condition label means: in vitro stimulation with specific CMV peptide epitopes to enrich CMV-specific T cells. Antigen specificity for these receptors is unknown. The specimen comprised cultured CD8+ T cells from PBMCs, sampled from culture after CMV antigen stimulation. Receptor source: a human donor in good health (CMV status not recorded). Some clones in this sample may be carry-over from other donors' samples.

The rearrangement uses TRBV27 and TRBJ1-1; D uncertain. Germline loops: CDR1 MNHEY, CDR2 SMNVEV (reference sequence). CDR3 length: 17 residues. Trimming took 3 bases from V and 2 from J, leaving 19 bases between them. CDR3 coding DNA: TGTGCCAGCAGTTTGTGGTCATCAGGCCAGCCAAACACTGAAGCTTTCTTT. Encoded protein: CASSLWSSGQPNTEAFF.

This clonotype has a single count. This chain uses TRBV7-9 with TRBJ2-2, with D maybe TRBD2 (5 bases). Trimming shortened V by 8 bases and J by 7 bases, and 20 bases separated the two germline ends. The germline V gene encodes CDR1 SEHNR and CDR2 FQNEAQ (reference sequence). The CDR3 has 15 residues. CDR3 protein: CASRLGGLGIGELFF. The CDR3, as DNA: TGTGCCAGCCGGCTTGGCGGCCTCGGGATCGGGGAGCTGTTTTTT.

This chain uses TRBV7-8 with TRBJ1-3; D call uncertain. This CDR3 comprises 14 residues. Trimming cost V 5 bases and J 3 bases, with 11 bases left between them. Germline CDR1 SGHVS, CDR2 FQNEAQ. This CDR3 is CASSPRADGNTIYF. CDR3 sequence (DNA): TGTGCCAGCAGCCCTCGGGCTGATGGAAACACCATATATTTT. Using reference TRBV7-8 and TRBJ1-3 for the parts outside the CDR3, the full variable domain is GAGVSQSPRYKVAKRGQDVALRCDPISGHVSLFWYQQALGQGPEFLTYFQNEAQLDKSGLPSDRFFAERPEGSVSTLKIQRTQQEDSAVYLCASSPRADGNTIYFGEGSWLTVV.

This clonotype appeared many times. The chain carries TRBV7-3 and TRBJ2-2, with 10 bases aligning to TRBD1. V lost 4 bases and J lost 1; bases outside the gene matches: 6. This CDR3 has 17 residues. Per the germline V gene, CDR1 is SGHTA and CDR2 is FQGTGA. CDR3 residues: CASSSPRTGGNTGELFF. DNA for the CDR3: TGTGCCAGCAGCTCCCCTCGGACAGGGGGGAACACCGGGGAGCTGTTTTTT.

This chain links TRBV9 with TRBJ2-4; 7 nucleotides align to TRBD1. Trimming removed 0 bases from V and 8 bases from J; junction bases left unmatched: 5. Germline V CDR1 and CDR2: SGDLS, YYNGEE. This CDR3 region has 14 residues. The CDR3 spells CASSVGDRVDIQYF. The CDR3 region has the DNA TGTGCCAGCAGCGTAGGAGACAGGGTGGACATTCAGTACTTC.

This clonotype turned up a few times. This chain uses TRBV28 with TRBJ2-5; D gene unclear. The V gene lost 8 bases and the J gene lost 5 bases, with 15 bases spanning the gap. The CDR3 is 13 residues long. Germline CDR1 is MDHEN and CDR2 is SYDVKM. The CDR3 sequence is CASGSILEETQYF. The DNA for the CDR3 is TGTGCCAGCGGGTCGATCCTGGAGGAGACCCAGTACTTC.

This clonotype has a handful of counts. The genes are TRBV10-3 and TRBJ2-3; TRBD2 matches at 10 bases. J gave up 3 bases and V 7 bases, and 4 bases lay outside the gene matches. From germline, CDR1 is ENHRY and CDR2 SYGVKD. The CDR3 spans 14 residues. The CDR3 DNA reads TGTGCCATCACCGCTAGCGGGGGAACAGATACGCAGTATTTT. This translates into CAITASGGTDTQYF.

This chain joins TRBV6-6 and TRBJ1-2; 11 positions agree with TRBD1. The CDR3 is 15 residues long. Germline V CDR1 and CDR2: MNHNY, SVGAGI (reference sequence). Trimming took 7 bases from V and 1 from J; bases not matched to a gene: 5. The CDR3 loop reads CASKDRGRINYGYTF. In DNA, the CDR3 is TGTGCCAGCAAGGACAGGGGGCGGATTAACTATGGCTACACCTTC.

This clonotype has only a few counts. The chain carries TRBV4-1 and TRBJ2-1, with D perhaps matching TRBD2 (7 bases). CDR1 MGHRA and CDR2 YSYEKL come from the germline V gene. This CDR3 has 17 amino acids. V was shortened by 4 bases and J by 5 bases, with 21 bases between the two germline ends. The CDR3 DNA follows: TGCGCCAGCAGCCGGTATCCTTCGGGGGGCCTCAACAATGAGCAGTTCTTC. Its protein is CASSRYPSGGLNNEQFF.

This clonotype was seen a handful of times. The chain carries TRBV28 and TRBJ1-2, with 9 bases matching TRBD1. The ends lost 4 bases at V and 6 bases at J; junction bases unmatched: 12. Germline lookup yields CDR1 MDHEN and CDR2 SYDVKM. The CDR3 length is 16 residues. Written as DNA, the CDR3 is TGTGCCAGCAGTTCCCCAACAATGACAGGGGGGCATGGCTACACCTTC. Protein sequence: CASSSPTMTGGHGYTF.

This clonotype has more than one count but fewer than ten. The rearrangement joins TRBV27 to TRBJ1-5, with TRBD1 matching over 7 bases. This CDR3 region has 15 residues. CDR1 and CDR2 from the germline V gene are MNHEY and SMNVEV (reference sequence). J gave up 7 bases and V 4 bases, and 10 bases lay outside the gene matches. CDR3 loop: CASSSPEGAQQPQHF. The CDR3 DNA sequence: TGTGCCAGCAGTTCGCCGGAGGGGGCTCAGCAGCCCCAGCATTTT.

This clonotype has more than one count but fewer than ten. This chain joins TRBV28 and TRBJ2-1; no clear D gene. Trimming cost V 7 bases and J 6 bases, with 13 bases left between them. Germline CDR1 reads MDHEN; CDR2 reads SYDVKM. This CDR3 contains 13 residues. The CDR3 reads CASNTGGRNEQFF. CDR3 in DNA: TGTGCCAGCAATACGGGCGGACGCAATGAGCAGTTCTTC.

The table lists this clonotype with a few counts. The chain uses TRBV10-3 and TRBJ2-6, with D unclear. Germline CDR1 ENHRY, CDR2 SYGVKD. This CDR3 is built from 17 residues. V was pared by 7 bases and J by 0 bases, with 16 bases between. The CDR3 spells CAIMSGEGSSGANVLTF. As DNA, the CDR3 is TGTGCCATCATGTCTGGGGAAGGGTCCTCTGGGGCCAACGTCCTGACTTTC.

Here the CDR3 reads CASSGVGAHGYTF. As DNA, the CDR3 is TGTGCCAGCAGTGGCGTGGGGGCACATGGCTACACCTTC. The rearrangement uses TRBV6-2 or TRBV6-3 and TRBJ1-2; D may be TRBD1 (6 bases). From germline, CDR1 is MNHEY and CDR2 SVGEGT. The V end was cut by 5 bases, the J end by 6 bases, with 13 bases between. CDR3 length: 13 residues.

This sequence joins TRBV7-9 and TRBJ2-2; D may be TRBD1 (6 bases). Trimming stripped 5 bases from V and 0 bases from J, with 10 bases between. Germline V gene lookup returns CDR1 SEHNR and CDR2 FQNEAQ (reference sequence). This CDR3 contains 15 residues. The DNA for the CDR3 is TGTGCCAGCAGCCTCAGGGGCACGAACACCGGGGAGCTGTTTTTT. Amino acid sequence: CASSLRGTNTGELFF. The complete variable domain, with remaining parts taken from reference TRBV7-9 and TRBJ2-2, reads DTGVSQNPRHKITKRGQNVTFRCDPISEHNRLYWYRQTLGQGPEFLTYFQNEAQLEKSRLLSDRFSAERPKGSFSTLEIQRTEQGDSAMYLCASSLRGTNTGELFFGEGSRLTVL.

This clonotype was recorded a few times. The chain links TRBV5-1 to TRBJ1-4; D is unresolved. V lost 3 bases and J 8 bases, leaving 11 bases between the germline ends. The CDR3 has 13 amino acids. The germline gives CDR1 SGHRS, CDR2 YFSETQ. This chain's CDR3 is CASSSPREEKLFF. The CDR3, as DNA: TGCGCCAGCAGCTCCCCTCGTGAAGAAAAACTGTTTTTT.

On this clonotype: A much larger clone is a single base away; this may be a read error. The chain carries TRBV7-8 and TRBJ2-7; TRBD2 is a possible D gene (6 bases). Trimming took off 5 bases at V and 0 bases at J, with 17 bases between the two ends. This CDR3 is 16 amino acids long. Germline CDR1 reads SGHVS; CDR2 reads FQNEAQ. CDR3 nucleotides: TGTGCCAGCAGCGAGGAGGGGACTGCGAGCTCCTACGAGCAGTACTTC. Protein sequence: CASSEEGTASSYEQYF.

This clonotype was detected a few times. CDR3 sequence: CASSVRLAPAKNIQYF. In DNA form, the CDR3 reads TGTGCCAGCAGCGTCCGGCTCGCTCCGGCCAAAAACATTCAGTACTTC. The V call is TRBV7-2, the J call TRBJ2-4; D is uncertain. Trimming took off 5 bases at V and 1 base at J, with 15 bases between the two ends. The CDR3 contains 16 residues. Germline assignment: CDR1 SGHTA and CDR2 FQGNSA. Full variable domain (missing parts from reference TRBV7-2 and TRBJ2-4): GAGVSQSPSNKVTEKGKDVELRCDPISGHTALYWYRQSLGQGLEFLIYFQGNSAPDKSGLPSDRFSAERTGGSVSTLTIQRTQQEDSAVYLCASSVRLAPAKNIQYFGAGTRLSVL.

The chain has TRBV12-3 or TRBV12-4 and TRBJ1-4; TRBD1 is a possible D gene (5 bases). V lost 3 bases, J lost 6 bases, and 26 bases lay in between. The CDR3 has 19 amino acids. The CDR3 is CASSFLVTAPIQQDEKLFF. The CDR3 nucleotides are TGTGCCAGCAGTTTCCTAGTGACAGCCCCGATCCAGCAAGATGAAAAACTGTTTTTT.

The chain joins TRBV19 to TRBJ2-3; the D is unclear. Between the trimmed V and J ends, which lost 2 bases and 3 bases, there was a span of 12 bases. This CDR3 comprises 15 residues. CDR1 and CDR2 from the germline V gene are LNHDA and SQIVND (reference sequence). The CDR3 DNA reads as TGTGCCAGTAGTATAATCGCAGGATCGACAGATACGCAGTATTTT. Its translation is CASSIIAGSTDTQYF.

The V call is TRBV7-3, the J call TRBJ2-3; D is uncertain. CDR3 length: 15 amino acids. The germline gives CDR1 SGHTA, CDR2 FQGTGA. V was clipped by 1 base and J by 4 bases, with 12 bases between them. CDR3 nucleotides: TGTGCCAGCAGCTTAAGGGCCTCCCGACCAGATACGCAGTATTTT. Its translation: CASSLRASRPDTQYF.

The V and J genes are TRBV6-5 and TRBJ1-3, with D uncertain. This CDR3 region has 14 residues. The germline V gene has CDR1 MNHEY and CDR2 SVGAGI. In DNA form, the CDR3 reads TGTATGAGGGCGGAAGGGCAACTTGGAAACACCATATATTTT. The encoded protein is CMRAEGQLGNTIYF.

The rearrangement uses TRBV10-1 and TRBJ2-2, with TRBD2 as a possible D gene (5 bases). V was trimmed by 2 bases and J by 5 bases, leaving 15 bases between them. CDR3 length: 16 residues. The germline V gene encodes CDR1 WNHNN and CDR2 SYGVQD (reference sequence). The CDR3 DNA reads TGCGCCAGCAGTGAGATCGTGGGGAGCCTTACCGGGGAGCTGTTTTTT. This translates into CASSEIVGSLTGELFF.

This clonotype was counted only a few times. The V gene is TRBV20-1, the J gene TRBJ2-2; a weak D match, TRBD2 (6 bases). CDR1 and CDR2 (germline): DFQATT, SNEGSKA (reference sequence). Trimming pared 3 bases from V and 1 base from J, leaving 15 bases between. The CDR3 is 16 amino acids. CDR3 sequence (DNA): TGCAGTGCTAGGGCCGGGACGGGGGAGAACACCGGGGAGCTGTTTTTT. Translation: CSARAGTGENTGELFF.

CDR3 DNA: TGTGCCAGCAGCTCTCTGGATCGTAAGTACGAGCAGTACTTC. Protein sequence: CASSSLDRKYEQYF. V gene TRBV5-5 combines with J gene TRBJ2-7, with D unclear. The CDR3 extends over 14 amino acids. Germline lookup yields CDR1 SGHKS and CDR2 YYEKEE (reference sequence). Trimming took off 3 bases at V and 4 bases at J, with 14 bases between the two ends.

The V gene is TRBV10-1, the J gene TRBJ2-1; TRBD2 might be the D (7 bases). Germline-derived CDR1 and CDR2 are WNHNN and SYGVQD (reference sequence). The CDR3 length is 13 residues. Between the trimmed V and J ends, which lost 5 bases and 5 bases, there was a span of 10 bases. The CDR3 spells CASSRGGDNEQFF. The CDR3 DNA reads as TGCGCCAGCAGTAGGGGGGGAGACAATGAGCAGTTCTTC.

J is TRBJ1-2 and V is TRBV7-6, with 7 positions matching TRBD1. The V gene end was trimmed by 11 bases and the J gene end by 7 bases; junction bases not matched to a gene: 13. Germline V gene data show CDR1 as SGHVS and CDR2 as FNYEAQ. The CDR3 is 13 amino acids. In DNA form, the CDR3 reads TGTGCCTATCCCGACAGGGAGGGGCTTGGCTACACCTTC. Protein product: CAYPDREGLGYTF. Complete variable domain (other parts from reference TRBV7-6 and TRBJ1-2): GAGVSQSPRYKVTKRGQDVALRCDPISGHVSLYWYRQALGQGPEFLTYFNYEAQQDKSGLPNDRFSAERPEGSISTLTIQRTEQRDSAMYRCAYPDREGLGYTFGSGTRLTVV.